This passage covers 21 T cell receptor beta chains from one sample sequenced in a study of primary melanoma T cells and metastatic recurrence. Clones were read by immunoSEQ multiplex PCR, and TCRdb kept only the in-frame ones, dropping some. Of roughly 130 clones listed, 84% are singletons. The sequenced material came from melanoma tumor tissue. These receptors were taken from a human donor with melanoma.

The chain uses TRBV6-4 and TRBJ2-1; 12 positions agree with TRBD2. The CDR3 sequence is 18 residues long. After removal of 3 bases from V and 7 bases from J, the junction contained 13 bases not matched to a gene. Per the germline V gene, CDR1 is MRHNA and CDR2 is SNTAGT. CDR3 sequence (DNA): TGTGCCAGCAGTGAATCCAACCGACTAGCGGGAGTTTTTAATGAGCAGTTCTTC. Translation: CASSESNRLAGVFNEQFF.

The rearrangement uses TRBV11-3 and TRBJ2-7; 7 bases line up with TRBD2. The CDR3 totals 14 residues. The germline V gene encodes CDR1 SGHNT and CDR2 YENEEA. Trimming at V came to 1 base and at J to 0 bases, leaving 0 bases not matched to a gene. As DNA, the CDR3 is TGTGCCAGCAGCTTAGGCGGGAGCTCCTACGAGCAGTACTTC. Amino acids: CASSLGGSSYEQYF.

The rearrangement joins TRBV28 to TRBJ1-4, with unresolved D. This CDR3 spans 14 amino acids. Germline loops: CDR1 MDHEN, CDR2 SYDVKM. Trimming shortened V by 7 bases and J by 7 bases, and 16 bases separated the two germline ends. CDR3 in amino acids: CASTPEYFAEKLFF. Here the CDR3 DNA reads TGTGCCAGCACCCCGGAGTACTTCGCTGAAAAACTGTTTTTT. Supplemented by reference TRBV28 and TRBJ1-4, the full variable domain reads DVKVTQSSRYLVKRTGEKVFLECVQDMDHENMFWYRQDPGLGLRLIYFSYDVKMKEKGDIPEGYSVSREKKERFSLILESASTNQTSMYLCASTPEYFAEKLFFGSGTQLSVL.

This sequence joins TRBV11-3 and TRBJ2-2; the D gene is possibly TRBD1 (6 bases). V lost 5 bases, J lost 2 bases, and 12 bases lay in between. The CDR3 loop spans 15 amino acids. Germline V gene data show CDR1 as SGHNT and CDR2 as YENEEA. The CDR3 sequence: CASSPGTTNTGELFF. CDR3 nucleotides: TGTGCCAGCAGCCCGGGGACAACCAACACCGGGGAGCTGTTTTTT.

This chain connects TRBV1 to TRBJ2-1; the table's D call of TRBD2 was not tested on the DNA. TRBV1 corresponds to a pseudogene. This CDR3 has 15 amino acids. The CDR3 is CASNDIAGGQDEQFF. CDR3 DNA sequence: TGCGCCAGCAATGATATAGCGGGAGGACAAGATGAGCAGTTCTTC.

This sequence joins TRBV6-1 and TRBJ2-7, with D maybe TRBD1 (6 bases). Trimming shortened V by 0 bases and J by 2 bases, and 17 bases separated the two germline ends. The CDR3 runs 17 residues. From germline, CDR1 is MNHNS and CDR2 SASEGT. The CDR3 region has the DNA TGTGCCAGCAGTGAAGCGTCGACAGGCGGAGGCCCCTACGAGCAGTACTTC. This codes for CASSEASTGGGPYEQYF.

A few counts support this clone. The V call is TRBV6-8, the J call TRBJ2-1; 9 nucleotides line up with TRBD2. The CDR3 length is 16 residues. The germline V gene has CDR1 MNHGY and CDR2 SAAAGT. The V gene end was trimmed by 4 bases and the J gene end by 2 bases; junction bases not matched to a gene: 6. This CDR3 reads CASSFSASGTYNEQFF. Written as DNA, the CDR3 is TGTGCCAGCAGTTTCTCCGCTAGCGGGACCTACAATGAGCAGTTCTTC.

This rearrangement joins TRBV29-1 to TRBJ1-2, with 7 bases fitting TRBD1. CDR1 SQVTM and CDR2 ANQGSEA come from the germline V gene. V lost 7 bases, J lost 2 bases, and 7 bases stayed unmatched. This CDR3 is 13 amino acids long. The CDR3 DNA sequence: TGCAGCGCAGGGGACAGTTTGAACTATGGCTACACCTTC. Protein sequence: CSAGDSLNYGYTF.

The chain links TRBV6-8 to TRBJ1-2, with 7 bases fitting TRBD1. This CDR3 is 13 amino acids long. The V gene's germline CDR1 is MNHGY and CDR2 SAAAGT. V dropped 6 bases and J dropped 7; count of bases not matched to a gene: 8. CDR3 DNA sequence: TGTGCCAGCAGAGTCGACAGGGCGGTTGGCTACACCTTC. Translation: CASRVDRAVGYTF.

The rearrangement joins TRBV6-8 to TRBJ1-5, with D unresolved. CDR3 length equals 16 residues. The germline CDR1 and CDR2 sequences are MNHGY and SAAAGT. V was clipped by 2 bases and J by 4 bases, with 15 bases between them. The chain's CDR3 is CASSYPPGLGNQPQHF. The CDR3 nucleotides read TGTGCCAGCAGTTACCCCCCAGGACTGGGGAATCAGCCCCAGCATTTT.

The chain combines TRBV29-1 with TRBJ2-3, with 8 bases aligning to TRBD2. The CDR3 covers 16 residues. The V segment lost 1 base and the J segment 3 bases; nucleotides outside the gene matches: 9. Germline-derived CDR1 and CDR2 are SQVTM and ANQGSEA. Here the CDR3 DNA reads TGCAGCGTTGAAGGAGGACTAGCAACCGAAACAGATACGCAGTATTTT. Amino acid sequence: CSVEGGLATETDTQYF.

The chain employs TRBV11-3 and TRBJ2-3; D ambiguous. The CDR3 is 15 amino acids. The V end was cut by 5 bases, the J end by 4 bases, with 16 bases between. Germline loops: CDR1 SGHNT, CDR2 YENEEA. The CDR3 coding sequence is TGTGCCAGCAGCAAGAGTAGTAGGTTGGCAGATACGCAGTATTTT. Translation: CASSKSSRLADTQYF.

This clone appeared once. The chain uses TRBV6-8 and TRBJ2-3; D is undetermined. Germline values: CDR1 MNHGY, CDR2 SAAAGT. CDR3 length equals 18 residues. Trimming took 0 bases from V and 3 from J, leaving 19 bases between them. The CDR3 DNA follows: TGTGCCAGCAGTTACTCGCCTCTGAACCCGACCGTAACAGATACGCAGTATTTT. Its protein product is CASSYSPLNPTVTDTQYF.

Here the CDR3 DNA reads TGTGCCAGCGGATCCTTCTCCCTACGGAATATACGCACAGATACGCAGTATTTT. Translation: CASGSFSLRNIRTDTQYF. V usage is TRBV28 and J usage is TRBJ2-3; D is unclear. CDR3 length: 18 residues. V lost 8 bases and J lost 1, with 25 bases in between. Germline assignment: CDR1 MDHEN and CDR2 SYDVKM.

The chain joins TRBV4-1 to TRBJ2-2; the D gene is possibly TRBD1 (5 bases). V was trimmed by 0 bases and J by 4 bases, leaving 9 bases between them. This CDR3 is built from 15 residues. CDR1 MGHRA and CDR2 YSYEKL come from the germline V gene. CDR3 nucleotide sequence: TGCGCCAGCAGCCAAGAAGGGGTAGTCACCGGGGAGCTGTTTTTT. Translation gives CASSQEGVVTGELFF.

This chain connects TRBV14 to TRBJ2-2; 14 bases match TRBD2. Trimming removed 4 bases from V and 7 bases from J; junction bases left unmatched: 8. Germline V lookup: CDR1 SGHDN, CDR2 FVKESK. This CDR3 has 17 residues. The CDR3 region has the DNA TGTGCCAGCAGCCGGCTCGGGACTAGCGGGAGAGGCGGGGAGCTGTTTTTT. This encodes CASSRLGTSGRGGELFF.

This rearrangement joins TRBV18 to TRBJ1-5; no clear D. This CDR3 is built from 13 residues. Germline CDR1 and CDR2: KGHSH and LQKENI. V was cut by 2 bases and J by 3 bases, with 5 bases left in between. The CDR3, as DNA: TGTGCCAGCTCACCAGCACCCAATCAGCCCCAGCATTTT. Its translation is CASSPAPNQPQHF. Full variable domain (rest looked up from reference TRBV18 and TRBJ1-5): NAGVMQNPRHLVRRRGQEARLRCSPMKGHSHVYWYRQLPEEGLKFMVYLQKENIIDESGMPKERFSAEFPKEGPSILRIQQVVRGDSAAYFCASSPAPNQPQHFGDGTRLSIL.

The gene calls are TRBV5-1 and TRBJ2-3, with TRBD2 identical over 8 bases. This CDR3 contains 18 residues. Germline assignment: CDR1 SGHRS and CDR2 YFSETQ. Trimming cost V 3 bases and J 4 bases; bases outside gene matches: 16. The CDR3 DNA reads TGCGCCAGCAGCTGGGGAACCGCGGCGGGAGGTTCCGCAGATACGCAGTATTTT. It yields the protein CASSWGTAAGGSADTQYF.

The genes are TRBV18 and TRBJ2-5, with D hard to call. The CDR3 has 13 residues. The germline V gene has CDR1 KGHSH and CDR2 LQKENI. With 1 base removed from V and 7 bases from J, the gap between germline ends came to 10 bases. CDR3: CASSPLWMGTQYF. The CDR3 DNA is TGTGCCAGCTCACCACTTTGGATGGGGACCCAGTACTTC.

The chain has TRBV19 and TRBJ2-1; 9 nucleotides line up with TRBD2. CDR1 LNHDA and CDR2 SQIVND come from the germline V gene (reference sequence). With V trimmed by 7 bases and J by 2 bases, 15 bases remained unmatched. The CDR3 has 18 amino acids. Written as DNA, the CDR3 is TGTGCCAGTACTGGGGACAGCTCAAGCGGGAGGACCTACAATGAGCAGTTCTTC. Amino acid sequence: CASTGDSSSGRTYNEQFF. Supplemented by reference TRBV19 and TRBJ2-1, the full variable domain reads DGGITQSPKYLFRKEGQNVTLSCEQNLNHDAMYWYRQDPGQGLRLIYYSQIVNDFQKGDIAEGYSVSREKKESFPLTVTSAQKNPTAFYLCASTGDSSSGRTYNEQFFGPGTRLTVL.

The chain employs TRBV11-3 and TRBJ2-5; 11 positions match TRBD1. With V trimmed by 7 bases and J by 5 bases, 12 bases remained unmatched. The CDR3 contains 16 residues. The V gene's germline CDR1 is SGHNT and CDR2 YENEEA. As DNA, the CDR3 is TGTGCCAGCACCGGGTCTCCGGGACAGGGGGGGGAGACCCAGTACTTC. Translated: CASTGSPGQGGETQYF.